This T cell receptor beta chain stems from a study of regulatory T cells in long-lasting Graves disease. In building TCR beta libraries, iRepertoire HTBI primers were used together with Arm-PCR of CDR3 regions. Study processing details: Across the samples, identification revealed some 59 TRBV and 11 to 15 TRBJ segments. One entry per CDR3 protein, called by TCRdb with MiXCR from the multiplex PCR reads. TCRdb, not the authors, supplied the V and J calls. Among some 600,000 distinct CDR3 sequences, roughly 16% were seen once, and the ten largest hold about 12%. This clonotype has more than one count but fewer than ten. Time point here: newly diagnosed GD, antithyroid drugs for less than 3 months. Isolated PBMC RNA provided the starting material for the TCR library. This CDR3 contains 15 residues. The germline CDR1 and CDR2 sequences are SGHAT and FQDESV (reference sequence). V trimming: 5 bases; J trimming: 3 bases; junction bases outside the gene matches: 10.

The same specimen was also included in a second study, on T cells in Graves' hyperthyroidism and ophthalmopathy.

The chain employs TRBV11-1 and TRBJ2-7; 7 bases line up with TRBD1. The clonotype comes from a man younger than 35 with Graves disease. Source: peripheral blood mononuclear cells (PBMCs), taken at new diagnosis, from a patient treated with antithyroid drugs. The CDR3 coding sequence is TGTGCCAGCAGCCAACAGGGGATGGGGAACTACGAGCAGTACTTC. It codes for CASSQQGMGNYEQYF.